This T cell receptor (beta chain) was recovered during a study of STAT5B mutations in CD4+ large granular lymphocyte leukemia. About the study: Among healthy donors, a particular HLA allele went with more CDR3 'QG' motifs.

The method was immunoSEQ multiplex PCR; TCRdb's version includes in-frame clones alone and lacks a portion of them. The sample lists 20,000 to 25,000 clones, around three quarters occurring once. Of note for this clone: Its antigen remains unidentified.

Study-wide results and limits: TRBV06-family usage was enriched in top patient clones (8/27) versus controls (2/35).

The CDR3 length is 11 residues. The V end lost 6 bases, the J end lost 6 bases, and 12 bases lay between the germline ends. From germline, CDR1 is SQVTM and CDR2 ANQGSEA. The rearrangement links TRBV29-1 to TRBJ2-7; no firm D call. The receptor was isolated from a human donor in good health. The sequencing sample was made of CD4+ T cells from blood buffy coats. CDR3 loop: CSVSMSSEQYF. CDR3 DNA sequence: TGCAGCGTCAGTATGAGTTCCGAGCAGTACTTC.